One sample yielded the 5 T cell receptor beta chains listed below, sequenced in a study of T cell responses to AZD1222 COVID-19 vaccine (dated by TCRdb to 2020 to 2023). The library was generated by the immunoSEQ multiplex PCR assay. TCRdb took over this immuneACCESS table, retaining in-frame rearrangements with V and J assigned. Such tables are incomplete; in checked studies, under half of the missing clones stem from an unresolved V gene, and the remainder is unexplained. The table held for this sample gives more than 110,000 clones. About 2% of the sample lies in the top ten. Interpreted using the paper, the time point label stands for: baseline before first vaccination. Material for sequencing was peripheral blood. The receptors here all came from an adult in good health.

The chain carries TRBV6-5 and TRBJ1-1; TRBD1 is a possible D gene (5 bases). The CDR3 contains 16 residues. Germline V gene sequence: CDR1 MNHEY, CDR2 SVGAGI. The ends were cut back, 1 base at V and 2 bases at J, with 14 bases in the middle. DNA for the CDR3: TGTGCCAGCAGTTACTATGGAGGGACCACCAACACTGAAGCTTTCTTT. Amino acids: CASSYYGGTTNTEAFF.

The J gene is TRBJ2-3, the V gene TRBV7-3, with D tentatively TRBD1 (5 bases). The CDR3 contains 13 residues. Germline CDR1 reads SGHTA; CDR2 reads FQGTGA. The V gene lost 0 bases and the J gene lost 6 bases, with 7 bases spanning the gap. CDR3 sequence reads: CASSLTPGDTQYF. The CDR3 DNA reads as TGTGCCAGCAGCTTAACCCCAGGGGATACGCAGTATTTT.

This chain joins TRBV7-3 and TRBJ2-2, with TRBD1 matching over 8 bases. With 8 bases clipped from V and 1 base from J, the junction kept 6 bases outside the gene matches. Germline values: CDR1 SGHTA, CDR2 FQGTGA. The CDR3 totals 15 residues. The CDR3 DNA reads as TGTGCCAGCGGTCCGGGACAGGTGAACACCGGGGAGCTGTTTTTT. Protein: CASGPGQVNTGELFF. Together with reference TRBV7-3 and TRBJ2-2, the CDR3 gives the full variable domain: GAGVSQTPSNKVTEKGKYVELRCDPISGHTALYWYRQSLGQGPEFLIYFQGTGAADDSGLPNDRFFAVRPEGSVSTLKIQRTERGDSAVYLCASGPGQVNTGELFFGEGSRLTVL.

CDR3 in DNA: TGTGCCAGTAGTACTGTGAGGTATACTGAAGCTTTCTTT. Residues: CASSTVRYTEAFF. The chain carries TRBV19 and TRBJ1-1, with no clear D. There are 13 residues in the CDR3. Germline loops: CDR1 LNHDA, CDR2 SQIVND (reference sequence). The V end was cut by 4 bases, the J end by 5 bases, with 11 bases between.

This rearrangement joins TRBV5-1 to TRBJ2-2; D unclear. The V gene lost 1 base and the J gene lost 7 bases, with 26 bases spanning the gap. CDR1 SGHRS and CDR2 YFSETQ come from the germline V gene. The CDR3 covers 19 residues. The CDR3 nucleotides are TGCGCCAGCAGCTTGCGGGCGAACCCCTGGGCTCCAGAAGGCGGGGAGCTGTTTTTT. This translates into CASSLRANPWAPEGGELFF.